A selection of T cell receptor beta chains follows, all from one sample in a study of human T cells and chemical hapten exposure. TCRdb reanalysed the RACE reads using MiXCR and keeps one entry per CDR3 protein. Here the sample spans tens of thousands of distinct CDR3 sequences, more than 5% being singletons. The sample was whole blood, taken in connection with sensitization to the hapten diphenylcyclopropenone (DPC). The receptor set was obtained from a man younger than 40 with alopecia areata. Some clones in this sample may be carry-over from other donors' samples. Each CDR3 is given with its conserved first and last residue. The D gene is left open where the match is weak. Size tells how often a clone was seen (once, few, many) or the class of an expanded clone, and some rows leave it out.

D	size	J	V	DNA	CDR3
TRBD2	many	TRBJ2-7	TRBV7-9	TGTGCCAGCAGCCCCTGGAGCGGGAGTGCCTACGAGCAGTACTTC	CASSPWSGSAYEQYF
TRBD2	many	TRBJ2-3	TRBV7-2	TGTGCCAGCAGCTTAGCCCGGACTAGCGGGGCTGATACGCAGTATTTT	CASSLARTSGADTQYF
-	-	TRBJ1-2	TRBV6-5	TGTGCCGGCAGTATAGGGACGGGCTATGGCTACACCTTC	CAGSIGTGYGYTF
-	many	TRBJ1-1	TRBV3-1	TGTGCCAGCAGCCGCGAAGGGGCAAACACTGAAGCTTTCTTT	CASSREGANTEAFF
TRBD1	many	TRBJ1-3	TRBV12-3/TRBV12-4	TGTGCCAGCAGTTTCGACAGGGCTGGAAACACCATATATTTT	CASSFDRAGNTIYF
-	many	TRBJ2-1	TRBV20-1	TGCAGTGCTAGCAGTAAAGCGGTTGAGCAGTTCTTC	CSASSKAVEQFF
TRBD1	-	TRBJ1-1	TRBV30	TGTGGCTGGGCTCGGACAGGGGGTCGTACTGAAGCTTTCTTT	CGWARTGGRTEAFF
-	once	TRBJ2-2	TRBV20-1	TGCAGTCCTAGAGTCGAGGGAGGCGGTGAGCTGTTTTTT	CSPRVEGGGELFF
TRBD1	many	TRBJ2-7	TRBV20-1	TGCAGCACCGGGACAGGGGTCTACGTCTACGAGCAGTACTTC	CSTGTGVYVYEQYF
TRBD1	many	TRBJ2-3	TRBV19	TGTGCCAGTAGTATAAGTGGGACAGTCACAGATACGCAGTATTTT	CASSISGTVTDTQYF
-	many	TRBJ2-4	TRBV18	TGTGCCAGCTCACCCCAGGGGGGGACTACTCAGTACTTC	CASSPQGGTTQYF
-	-	TRBJ2-7	TRBV6-2/TRBV6-3	TGTGCCAGCACTCCCGGACAGCGCAGCTCCTACGAGCAGTACTTC	CASTPGQRSSYEQYF
TRBD2	many	TRBJ2-7	TRBV6-2/TRBV6-3	TGTGCCACCCTCAGTCCTAGCGGGAGGGCGGACGAGCAGTACTTC	CATLSPSGRADEQYF
TRBD1	many	TRBJ1-1	TRBV9	TGTGCCAGCAGCAAGGGACAGGGTATCACTGAAGCTTTCTTT	CASSKGQGITEAFF
-	medium-sized	TRBJ2-2	TRBV6-5	TGTGCCAGCAGTTCCAGAGTAAACACCGGGGAGCTGTTTTTT	CASSSRVNTGELFF
-	many	TRBJ2-3	TRBV5-4	TGTGCCAGCACCCCCCGGGACCGAATCACAGATACGCAGTATTTT	CASTPRDRITDTQYF
TRBD2	many	TRBJ2-1	TRBV14	TGTGCCAGCAGCCAAATAGCGGGGGGGCTGGATGAGCAGTTCTTC	CASSQIAGGLDEQFF
TRBD2	many	TRBJ2-7	TRBV29-1	TGCAGCGTTTCTCCGGGACTAGCGGCTACCTACGAGCAGTACTTC	CSVSPGLAATYEQYF
TRBD2	many	TRBJ2-5	TRBV5-6	TGTGCCAGCAACCCGTCTAGCGGGGGGGTTGAGACCCAGTACTTC	CASNPSSGGVETQYF
-	many	TRBJ1-1	TRBV29-1	TGCAGCGTTCGGGGGACAGAAGCTTTCTTT	CSVRGTEAFF
-	many	TRBJ1-5	TRBV12-3/TRBV12-4	TGTGCCAGCAGTTTAACGGGGGCCTACAATCAGCCCCAGCATTTT	CASSLTGAYNQPQHF
-	many	TRBJ2-1	TRBV7-9	TGTGCCAGCAGCTTAGGTGCCCAGGGCCATGAGCAGTTCTTC	CASSLGAQGHEQFF
-	many	TRBJ2-2	TRBV29-1	TGCAGCGTCCCGGGACTCGAGAACACCGGGGAGCTGTTTTTT	CSVPGLENTGELFF
-	many	TRBJ2-1	TRBV2	TGTGCCAGCAGGGGACCCCGGACGAATGAGCAGTTCTTC	CASRGPRTNEQFF
-	many	TRBJ2-4	TRBV6-2/TRBV6-3	TGTGCCAGCAGGCCGGGAGTGCAAAACATTCAGTACTTC	CASRPGVQNIQYF
TRBD1	many	TRBJ2-3	TRBV27	TGTGCCAGCAGCGAGGGACAGATAATCACAGATACGCAGTATTTT	CASSEGQIITDTQYF
-	many	TRBJ1-5	TRBV18	TGTGCCAGCTCACCAGCGGCTACGGATCAGCCCCAGCATTTT	CASSPAATDQPQHF
TRBD1	-	TRBJ1-5	TRBV28	TGTGCCAGCAGCGTGGCAGGGGGCAACGGTCAGCCCCAGCATTTT	CASSVAGGNGQPQHF
TRBD1	many	TRBJ2-7	TRBV18	TGTGCCAGCTCGCAGGACAGGGGCCAGTACTTC	CASSQDRGQYF
-	many	TRBJ2-1	TRBV11-2	TGTGCCAGCAGCTCGCCCGGATCCTCCTCCTACAATGAGCAGTTCTTC	CASSSPGSSSYNEQFF
-	many	TRBJ2-3	TRBV2	TGTGCCAGCAGTGACAGGGTTGCTCGAGATACGCAGTATTTT	CASSDRVARDTQYF
-	many	TRBJ1-3	TRBV7-9	TGTGCCAGCAGCCCGGGAGTGGGGGGGCGCGGAAACACCATATATTTT	CASSPGVGGRGNTIYF
-	many	TRBJ1-1	TRBV3-1	TGTGCCAGCAGCCATTCAGGGAAGGGCACCCTGAACACTGAAGCTTTCTTT	CASSHSGKGTLNTEAFF
-	many	TRBJ1-1	TRBV27	TGTGCCAGCAGTTTACTCCAGAACACTGAAGCTTTCTTT	CASSLLQNTEAFF
-	many	TRBJ2-7	TRBV6-1	TGTGCCAGCAGTCTTATCGTCCGGGACAACACCTACGAGCAGTACTTC	CASSLIVRDNTYEQYF
-	many	TRBJ2-1	TRBV7-2	TGTGCCAGCAGCTCCCTTCTCGGGCCTCAGGGCGGCAATGAGCAGTTCTTC	CASSSLLGPQGGNEQFF